This entry concerns a single TCR beta chain. Its specificity is not known. Within the sample, other DNA sequences also encode this same CDR3. These data belong to a study of OX40 agonist ivuxolimab in advanced cancers. Study in general: Patients were given ivuxolimab, an antibody that agonizes OX40 (CD134). Whole-study findings and limits: Part of the nonresponder group also had normalized T-cell clonal expansion that was low. Researchers did not establish what antigens the expanded peripheral T cells target. CD8+ T cells were the subset that, on average, had more expanded clones than CD4+.

V was pared by 7 bases and J by 8 bases, with 14 bases of the junction left unmatched. The CDR3 runs to 15 residues. Germline CDR1 and CDR2: SGHNT and YYREEE (reference sequence). Some clones are missing from TCRdb's copy, which holds only in-frame ones; the method was immunoSEQ multiplex PCR. The sample includes 55,000 to 90,000 clones, 70% to 90% seen only once; the top ten take under 1.2%. This material consisted of CD4+ or CD8+ T cells sorted from blood, taken in a trial of the OX40 agonist ivuxolimab. The sequence came from an adult with an advanced solid tumor such as melanoma, head and neck, liver or kidney cancer. This sequence joins TRBV5-4 and TRBJ1-4, with 7 bases aligning to TRBD1. The CDR3 DNA follows: TGTGCCAGCGTGGAGAAGACAGGGATGGGGGAAAAACTGTTTTTT. Residues: CASVEKTGMGEKLFF.